Following are 13 T cell receptor beta chains from one sample sequenced in a study of PD-1 blockade in mismatch repair-deficient tumors. Some clones are missing from TCRdb's copy, which holds only in-frame ones; the method was immunoSEQ multiplex PCR. This sample has roughly 50,000 clones; roughly 80% occur once, and the top ten carry about 8.1%. Sequencing used peripheral blood, obtained 20 weeks after starting pembrolizumab. These receptors came from an adult with mismatch repair-deficient cancer.

V and J are TRBV4-2 and TRBJ1-1; D is undetermined. CDR3 length equals 14 residues. Germline V gene lookup returns CDR1 LGHNA and CDR2 YNFKEQ. Trimming stripped 2 bases from V and 3 bases from J, with 10 bases between. CDR3 in DNA: TGTGCCAGCAGCCAAACCCAGGTGTACACTGAAGCTTTCTTT. It translates to CASSQTQVYTEAFF.

V is TRBV4-3 and J is TRBJ2-7; 12 bases fit TRBD2. The germline CDR1 and CDR2 sequences are LGHNA and YSLEER. The trim removed 1 base at V and 4 bases at J, leaving 5 bases unmatched. The CDR3 spans 16 residues. CDR3 nucleotides: TGCGCCAGCAGCCAAGGGGTACTAGCGGGAGGTTACGAGCAGTACTTC. It translates to CASSQGVLAGGYEQYF.

This chain joins TRBV7-3 and TRBJ2-3, with TRBD2 matching 11 bases. Germline CDR1 reads SGHTA; CDR2 reads FQGTGA. After removal of 2 bases from V and 1 base from J, the junction contained 5 bases not matched to a gene. The CDR3 extends over 17 amino acids. The CDR3 loop is CASSLSGGLAGTDTQYF. The DNA of the CDR3 is TGTGCCAGCAGCTTATCGGGGGGACTAGCGGGCACAGATACGCAGTATTTT.

The chain is built from TRBV30 and TRBJ2-5, with D tentatively TRBD2 (6 bases). CDR3 length: 13 amino acids. Germline assignment: CDR1 GTSNPN and CDR2 SVGIG (reference sequence). V was trimmed by 0 bases and J by 5 bases, leaving 10 bases between them. This chain's CDR3 is CAWSVRERETQYF. The CDR3, as DNA: TGTGCCTGGAGTGTTCGGGAGAGGGAGACCCAGTACTTC.

The rearrangement joins TRBV6-5 to TRBJ1-5; TRBD1 matches at 7 bases. There are 15 residues in the CDR3. The J segment lost 3 bases and the V segment lost 4 bases, leaving 6 bases of the junction unmatched. Germline V gene sequence: CDR1 MNHEY, CDR2 SVGAGI. The CDR3 bases are TGTGCCAGCAGTTCTGGGACAGCGGCCAATCAGCCCCAGCATTTT. Translated: CASSSGTAANQPQHF.

V gene TRBV30 combines with J gene TRBJ1-5, with 7 nucleotides matching TRBD1. Trimming took 3 bases from V and 7 from J; bases not matched to a gene: 6. The CDR3 loop spans 13 amino acids. Germline loops: CDR1 GTSNPN, CDR2 SVGIG (reference sequence). Here the CDR3 DNA reads TGTGCCTGGAGGCAGGGGGAAGGACAGCCCCAGCATTTT. Translation: CAWRQGEGQPQHF.

This clone occurred once. The rearrangement uses TRBV5-6 and TRBJ2-3; 10 bases agree with TRBD2. The CDR3 totals 17 residues. V gave up 4 bases and J gave up 2 bases; unmatched junction bases: 10. CDR1 is SGHDT, CDR2 YYEEEE, per germline. CDR3 DNA sequence: TGTGCCAGCAGCACTATTGGACTAGCGGAGATCACAGATACGCAGTATTTT. Residues: CASSTIGLAEITDTQYF.

In its sample, this clone was seen a few times. The chain links TRBV6-5 to TRBJ1-2; D not resolved. The germline gives CDR1 MNHEY, CDR2 SVGAGI. This CDR3 region has 13 residues. Trimming removed 5 bases from V and 2 bases from J, with 9 bases in between. The CDR3: CASSGPMNYGYTF. CDR3 coding DNA: TGTGCCAGCAGTGGACCGATGAACTATGGCTACACCTTC.

The chain recombines TRBV7-9 with TRBJ1-2; D not certain. V lost 5 bases and J lost 4, with 17 bases in between. CDR1 and CDR2 from the germline V gene are SEHNR and FQNEAQ (reference sequence). The CDR3 sequence is 15 residues long. The CDR3 region is CASSQEYRGPYGYTF. The CDR3 DNA is TGTGCCAGCAGCCAAGAATACCGCGGACCCTATGGCTACACCTTC.

The rearrangement links TRBV5-4 to TRBJ1-2; TRBD1 matches 8 bases. Per germline, CDR1 SGHNT and CDR2 YYREEE (reference sequence). This CDR3 spans 15 amino acids. V was clipped by 4 bases and J by 8 bases; unmatched bases: 13. The DNA of the CDR3 is TGTGCCAGCAGCCAAAAAGCCTTGACAGGGGACGGCTACACCTTC. It yields the protein CASSQKALTGDGYTF.

This sequence joins TRBV6-6 and TRBJ1-3; maybe TRBD1 (5 bases). Trimming cost V 2 bases and J 7 bases, with 15 bases left between them. Germline V gene data show CDR1 as MNHNY and CDR2 as SVGAGI (reference sequence). This CDR3 region has 15 residues. CDR3 loop: CASSYRQGNRNTIYF. CDR3 coding DNA: TGTGCCAGCAGTTACCGCCAGGGCAATAGGAACACCATATATTTT.

As concerns this clone: The junction departs from germline at one end; a sequencing error may be responsible. This rearrangement joins TRBV5-1 to TRBJ1-1; TRBD1 is a possible D gene (5 bases). Per the germline V gene, CDR1 is SGHRS and CDR2 is YFSETQ. The CDR3 has 13 amino acids. CDR3 region: CASTLDNRNEAFF. In DNA form, the CDR3 reads TGCGCCAGCACCTTGGACAATCGTAATGAAGCTTTCTTT.

This clone was seen only a few times. V is TRBV27 and J is TRBJ2-2, with TRBD1 matching over 9 bases. The V segment lost 5 bases and the J segment 6 bases; nucleotides outside the gene matches: 4. Germline V CDR1 and CDR2: MNHEY, SMNVEV (reference sequence). This CDR3 is 14 amino acids long. CDR3 sequence: CASSGYRGPGELFF. CDR3 nucleotides: TGTGCCAGCAGTGGGTACAGGGGGCCCGGGGAGCTGTTTTTT.